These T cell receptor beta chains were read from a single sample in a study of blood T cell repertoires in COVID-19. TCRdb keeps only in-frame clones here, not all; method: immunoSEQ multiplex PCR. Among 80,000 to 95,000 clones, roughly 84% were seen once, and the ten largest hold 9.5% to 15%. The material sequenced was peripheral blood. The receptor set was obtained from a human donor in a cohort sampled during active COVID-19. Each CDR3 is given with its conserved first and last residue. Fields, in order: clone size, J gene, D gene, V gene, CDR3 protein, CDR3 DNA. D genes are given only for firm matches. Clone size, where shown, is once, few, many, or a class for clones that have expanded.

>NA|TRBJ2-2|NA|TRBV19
CASRPRGTGELFF
TGTGCCAGTAGGCCGCGCGGCACCGGGGAGCTGTTTTTT
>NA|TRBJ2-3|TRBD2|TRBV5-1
CASSLGPTSGDTDTQYF
TGCGCCAGCAGCTTGGGCCCCACTAGCGGGGACACAGATACGCAGTATTTT
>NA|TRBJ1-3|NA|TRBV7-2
CASSLIPAFGGERNTIYF
TGTGCCAGCAGCTTAATCCCCGCATTCGGGGGGGAGAGAAACACCATATATTTT
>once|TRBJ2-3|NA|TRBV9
CASSEGQGRLTDTQYF
TGTGCCAGCAGCGAGGGGCAGGGGCGGTTAACAGATACGCAGTATTTT
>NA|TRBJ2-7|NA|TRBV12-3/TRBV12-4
CASSSARVREQYF
TGTGCCAGCAGTTCTGCCAGGGTCCGCGAGCAGTACTTC
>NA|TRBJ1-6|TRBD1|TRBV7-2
CASSPGQGLGGSPLHF
TGTGCCAGCAGCCCGGGACAGGGTTTGGGAGGATCACCCCTCCACTTT
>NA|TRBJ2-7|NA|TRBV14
CASSQGCQF
TGTGCCAGCAGCCAAGGGTGTCAGTTC
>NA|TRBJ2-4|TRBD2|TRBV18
CASSPRRPAGGNKNIQYF
TGTGCCAGCTCACCACGCCGTCCAGCGGGAGGGAACAAAAACATTCAGTACTTC
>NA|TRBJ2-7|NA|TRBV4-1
CASSQDRDYEQYF
TGCGCCAGCAGCCAAGACAGGGACTACGAGCAGTACTTC
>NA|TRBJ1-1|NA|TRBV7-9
CASSPQKGGIRAEAFF
TGTGCCAGCAGCCCCCAAAAGGGGGGGATTCGGGCTGAAGCTTTCTTT
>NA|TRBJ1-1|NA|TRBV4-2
CASSLPWIESGTEAFF
TGTGCCAGCAGCCTCCCATGGATTGAGTCAGGCACTGAAGCTTTCTTT
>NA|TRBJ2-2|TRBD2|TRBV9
CASSTTSGGHTGELFF
TGTGCCAGCAGCACAACTAGCGGGGGCCACACCGGGGAGCTGTTTTTT
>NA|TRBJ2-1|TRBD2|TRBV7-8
CASSPSGSIYNEQFF
TGTGCCAGCAGTCCTAGCGGGAGTATTTACAATGAGCAGTTCTTC
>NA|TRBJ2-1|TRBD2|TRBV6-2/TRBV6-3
CASSDLVRASGRGGYNEQFF
TGTGCCAGCAGTGACTTGGTTCGGGCTAGCGGGAGGGGGGGCTACAATGAGCAGTTCTTC
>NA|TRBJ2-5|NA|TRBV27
CASSLTGRETQYF
TGTGCCAGCAGTCTGACAGGGAGGGAGACCCAGTACTTC
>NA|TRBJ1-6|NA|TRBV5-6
CASSLSGLGRNSPLHF
TGTGCCAGCAGCTTGTCCGGGTTGGGGAGGAATTCACCCCTCCACTTT
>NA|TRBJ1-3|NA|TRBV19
CASSKHAAGNTIYF
TGTGCCAGTAGTAAGCACGCAGCGGGAAACACCATATATTTT
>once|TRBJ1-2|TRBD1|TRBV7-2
CASSLTGFLEGYTF
TGTGCCAGCAGCTTGACAGGGTTCTTGGAAGGCTACACCTTC
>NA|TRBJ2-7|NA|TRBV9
CASSSAGTPYEQYF
TGTGCCAGCAGCTCGGCCGGGACACCATACGAGCAGTACTTC
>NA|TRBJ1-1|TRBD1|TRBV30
CAWSVFAGGTEAFF
TGTGCCTGGAGTGTATTCGCAGGGGGCACTGAAGCTTTCTTT
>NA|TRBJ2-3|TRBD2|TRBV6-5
CASSHPTSGVGGQYF
TGTGCCAGCAGCCACCCAACTAGCGGGGTGGGAGGGCAGTATTTT
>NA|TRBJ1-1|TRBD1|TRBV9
CASSVGTGQKSTEAFF
TGTGCCAGCAGCGTAGGAACGGGACAGAAGTCCACTGAAGCTTTCTTT
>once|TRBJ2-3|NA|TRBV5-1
CASSRRGGDTQYF
TGCGCCAGCAGCCGGCGAGGGGGTGATACGCAGTATTTT
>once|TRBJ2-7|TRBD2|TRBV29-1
CSVLLAGAYEQYF
TGCAGCGTGTTACTAGCGGGAGCGTACGAGCAGTACTTC
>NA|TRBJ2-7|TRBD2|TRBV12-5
CASGLGAGNPSGEQYF
TGTGCTAGTGGTTTGGGAGCGGGGAACCCCTCTGGCGAGCAGTACTTC
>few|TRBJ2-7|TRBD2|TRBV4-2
CASSHYAGGQREAAAYEQYF
TGTGCCAGCAGCCACTACGCTGGGGGCCAGCGGGAGGCAGCGGCGTACGAGCAGTACTTC
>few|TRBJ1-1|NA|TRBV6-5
CASSVTANTEAFF
TGTGCCAGCAGCGTGACAGCGAACACTGAAGCTTTCTTT
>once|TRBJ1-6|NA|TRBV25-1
CASSEGHRISPLHF
TGTGCCAGCAGTGAAGGACACCGAATTTCACCCCTCCACTTT
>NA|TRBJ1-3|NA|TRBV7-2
CASSQRRTDSGNTIYF
TGTGCCAGCAGCCAACGCCGGACAGACTCTGGAAACACCATATATTTT
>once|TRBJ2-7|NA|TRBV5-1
CASSLDYAYEQYF
TGCGCCAGCAGCTTAGACTATGCCTACGAGCAGTACTTC
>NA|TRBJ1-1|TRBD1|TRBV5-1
CASSFGDRGGTEAFF
TGCGCCAGCAGCTTTGGGGACAGGGGTGGGACTGAAGCTTTCTTT
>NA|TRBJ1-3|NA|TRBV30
CAWSPGSYGNTIYF
TGTGCCTGGAGTCCCGGGAGTTATGGAAACACCATATATTTT
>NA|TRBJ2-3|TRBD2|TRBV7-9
CASSPGLAGATDTQYF
TGTGCCAGCAGCCCAGGGCTAGCGGGGGCAACAGATACGCAGTATTTT
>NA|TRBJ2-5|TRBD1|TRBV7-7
CASSSTTGTGKETQYF
TGTGCTAGCAGCTCCACCACCGGGACAGGGAAAGAGACCCAGTACTTC
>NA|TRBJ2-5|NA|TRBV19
CASQGRGPQETQYF
TGTGCCTCCCAAGGGCGGGGGCCCCAAGAGACCCAGTACTTC
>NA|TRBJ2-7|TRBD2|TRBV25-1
CASSEVLAGGRAYEQYF
TGTGCCAGCAGTGAAGTCCTAGCGGGAGGGCGGGCCTACGAGCAGTACTTC
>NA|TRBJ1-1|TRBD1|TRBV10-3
CAIKGDRGNTEAFF
TGTGCCATCAAGGGTGACAGGGGAAACACTGAAGCTTTCTTT
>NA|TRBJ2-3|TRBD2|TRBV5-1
CASSELAGLTDTQYF
TGCGCCAGCAGCGAACTAGCGGGACTCACAGATACGCAGTATTTT
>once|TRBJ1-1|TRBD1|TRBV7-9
CASSQAGDREAFF
TGTGCCAGCAGCCAAGCAGGGGACAGAGAAGCTTTCTTT
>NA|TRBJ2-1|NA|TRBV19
CASSLESSYNEQFF
TGTGCCAGTAGTTTAGAGAGCTCCTACAATGAGCAGTTCTTC